This T cell receptor beta chain was sequenced during a study of early T cells in non-severe SARS-CoV-2 infection (dated by TCRdb to the early 2020s). Concerning the study at large: Because TCR sequencing relied on bulk RNA taken from unsorted whole blood, pairing of alpha and beta chains was not possible.

There are a few counts of this clonotype. Its recognized antigen is unknown. Base quality data are lacking; no much larger clone is found one base away. V lost 4 bases and J lost 5 bases; the stretch between them is 11 bases long. Counted from cysteine to phenylalanine, this CDR3 has 13 amino acids. Of all the DNA, just the CDR3 is kept, 39 bases in frame from base 1. Results and caveats for the whole study, not just this receptor: VDJdb matching was skewed toward anti-spike CD8 responses and likely underestimated virus-specific expansions by missing private and CD4 specificities.

The study was a case-control design nested within a healthcare worker cohort in London, UK, with weekly nasopharyngeal swab PCR tests and blood sampling. Between 23 and 31 March 2020, the week of the UK lockdown, healthcare workers were enrolled and then followed up weekly for as long as 16 weeks. The library was obtained by 5' RACE. Sequenced using a NextSeq 500. In the TCR library protocol, unique molecular identifiers were attached to individual cDNA molecules to correct for PCR bias and sequencing error. Sequencing covered both TCR alpha and beta chains, and within each sample the abundances of alpha and beta sequences were tightly co-correlated. As for the original processing: Decombinator V4 was used to perform V gene, J gene and CDR3 annotation of TCR sequences. TCRs were defined as expanded if a significant change between any two time points was detected under a Poisson model with p below 0.0001. TCR abundances were normalised to the total number of TCRs sequenced per sample and expressed as counts per million. MAIT TCRs were defined by TRAV1-2 paired with TRAJ12, TRAJ20 or TRAJ33, and iNKT TCRs by TRAV10 paired with TRAJ18. A search of VDJdb, accessed on 1 November 2021, was run for TCRs annotated to CMV, EBV and SARS-CoV-2, with TCRs annotated for multiple antigens excluded. TCRdb trimmed public reads at Q25 via fastp, called clones via MiXCR and kept in-frame beta chains. For every CDR3 protein sequence, its rows merge into one entry that carries the most common genes and DNA. TCRdb assigned the V and J calls; the authors' analysis was not used. This sample gives about 44,000 distinct CDR3 sequences in total; about 25% of them show up just once. Together, the top ten hold just over 4.5% of the sample.

Sequences were derived from whole blood, sampled at baseline. Recombination joined TRBV12-3 or TRBV12-4 with TRBJ1-1, with the D gene not confidently named. This TCR derives from an adult who was a healthcare worker with PCR-confirmed SARS-CoV-2 infection or an uninfected control (not recorded which). This receptor has the CDR3 CASSSGRETEAFF. The nucleotide sequence is TGTGCCAGCAGTTCGGGCAGAGAAACTGAAGCTTTCTTT.